The TCR beta chain described here comes from a study of CD8+CD57+ T cells in acquired aplastic anemia. For the study at large: Sorted CD4+ and CD8+ cells gave a mean 3.2 ug DNA, range about 0.19 to 27.4 ug. Healthy donors yielded some 11 million CD4+ cell reads on average.

The template used for profiling TCR beta VDJ and CDR3 was genomic DNA. TCRdb re-called the reads with MiXCR, one entry per CDR3 protein. Among about 48,000 distinct CDR3 sequences, 55% to 75% were seen once, and the ten largest hold around 36%. Notes on the study in general: Patients and controls turned out to have some 30 CD8+ CDR3 sequences in common. Simpson's diversity of CD8+ cells was not significantly different in patients compared with controls.

A word on this clonotype: The target antigen is unknown.

Sequenced input: sorted CD4+, CD8+, or CD8+CD57+ T cells (not recorded which) from PBMCs. The TCR originated in a human donor in good health, serving as a control.

The CDR3 here is CASSLDYSSPLHF. DNA for the CDR3: TGTGCCAGCAGCTTAGACTACAGTTCACCCCTCCACTTT. This chain links TRBV7-6 with TRBJ1-6; no clear D. In germline, CDR1 is SGHVS, CDR2 FNYEAQ. V lost 1 base and J lost 9, with 7 bases in between. The CDR3 is made up of 13 amino acids.